This TCR beta chain was retrieved from a study of CD8+ T cells in alopecia areata. Germline-derived CDR1 and CDR2 are SQVTM and ANQGSEA. V shed 0 bases and J shed 0 bases, with 8 bases lying between them. The CDR3 has 14 residues. This clone came up a few times. Treatment: oral pan-JAK inhibitor, 5-10 mg twice daily. The sequencing template was cDNA reverse transcribed from extracted RNA. Clones were sequenced by immunoSEQ multiplex PCR, and TCRdb holds only the in-frame ones, with some missing. This sample has about 180,000 clones; about 55% occur once, and the top ten carry roughly a tenth. The material sequenced was CD8+ T cells sorted from blood, taken at week 24, from a patient treated with tofacitinib. The chain carries TRBV29-1 and TRBJ1-2; D gene uncertain. This TCR was recovered from a human donor with alopecia areata. The CDR3 DNA is TGCAGCGTTGAAGATCAAGGAGCTAACTATGGCTACACCTTC. Translation gives CSVEDQGANYGYTF.